This T cell receptor beta chain stems from a study of human T cells and chemical hapten exposure (dated by TCRdb to the early 2020s). With respect to the entire study: For sensitization, 2% DPC in acetone was applied to a roughly 2 cm by roughly 2 cm area of upper inner arm skin. Throughout the approximately 26-week study period, patients were also given weekly therapeutic DPC doses on the scalp. Most of the patients in the cohort were female, and the cohort covered alopecia areata with under or over 50% scalp involvement, alopecia totalis and alopecia universalis. Blood samples were taken from patients before sensitization (week 0) and then at 2, 6 and about 24 weeks after DPC sensitization. Blood for TCR sequencing was provided by twenty-nine alopecia patients at one to four time points (pre-sensitization, 2, 6 and 24 weeks). In alopecia patients, the study followed how the peripheral blood TCR repertoire changed in vivo over primary and secondary sensitization to diphenylcyclopropenone (DPC), a hapten. Patch testing was performed on the upper back with Finn chambers containing 0.01% DPC, and the patch tests were scored after 6 days according to International Contact Dermatitis Research Group standards. Libraries were pooled for sequencing, and variation in per-sample TCR yields was attributed mainly to small differences in library volumes within the pool. For every blood RNA sample, sequencing covered both the TCR alpha and TCR beta chains.

This clonotype appeared many times. The antigen it binds to is not known. Nothing much larger sits one base from this clone, and base qualities are not available. Library preparation was by RACE. The sequencing machine was a NextSeq 500. During library preparation, unique molecular identifiers were attached to individual cDNA molecules so that TCRs could be counted quantitatively and reproducibly. Under the source paper's analysis protocol: The median number of TCRs per sample was roughly 98,000, ranging from 23,224 to 690,600. The Decombinator software suite was used to annotate the V, J and CDR3 of the TCR reads. For PS versus PT1 abundance plots, all samples were subsampled to the same number of TCRs (28,000). TCRs were defined as expanded if absent before sensitization and observed at least eight times at the 2-week time point. TCRdb reprocessed the public reads (quality trimming at Q25 with fastp, clone calling with MiXCR) and kept in-frame beta chains. CDR3 protein duplicates are merged, each entry listing the most common genes and DNA. It is TCRdb's table, rather than the study itself, that gives the V and J calls and clone size. The sample data list 30,000 to 40,000 distinct CDR3 sequences, and about an eighth of these were observed just once. The ten largest make up 2.3% of the sample.

The germline V gene encodes CDR1 SGDLS and CDR2 YYNGEE. Reading from cysteine to phenylalanine, the CDR3 counts 15 amino acids. The read is trimmed to its CDR3 DNA, 45 bases read in frame from base 1. Trimming takes 0 bases from V and 1 base from J, and the germline ends sit 11 bases apart. Study-level results and caveats: After repeated subsampling, changes were observed in the strength of the expansion versus patch-test correlation and in the threshold at which the correlation became significant. No change with DPC sensitization was found in the number of TCRs above 1 in 1000 frequency, and no evidence of global repertoire structure alterations was found. A positive correlation was found between the number of PT1 expanded TCRs and patch test score, with significance reached at thresholds 8, 16 and 32 but not 4. Compared with pre-sensitization or healthy control sets, expanded TCRs formed significantly more large CDR3 similarity clusters, which is consistent with antigen-driven responses. Because every patient had alopecia, a presumed autoimmune disease, the patients' immune response might differ from that of healthy individuals.

What the time point label conveys for this sample: patch test 3, about 24 weeks after DPC sensitization. The treatment or condition label here, explained by the study, means: therapeutic diphenylcyclopropenone sensitization with weekly scalp DPC. Total RNA was extracted from unfractionated whole blood that had been collected in Tempus Blood RNA tubes. At every patch-test visit, the blood draw took place before the patch test was put on. Patients were considered eligible if aged 18 to 70, diagnosed with alopecia and deemed suitable for DPC therapy, and patients were excluded if pregnant. The sequence derives from a woman aged 35 to 49 with alopecia areata. Some clones in this sample may be carry-over from other donors' samples. This chain joins TRBV9 to TRBJ2-7; TRBD2 is a possible D gene, resting on 6 matching bases. The sample was whole blood, taken in connection with sensitization to the hapten diphenylcyclopropenone (DPC). The DNA sequence is given as TGTGCCAGCAGCGTAGGTGGGGACTTATCCTACGAGCAGTACTTC. The encoded protein is CASSVGGDLSYEQYF.